One T cell receptor beta chain is described in this entry. The sample originates from a study of OX40 agonist ivuxolimab in advanced cancers. Overall study: A mean age of roughly 60 years, range about 23 to 80, was recorded, and 70% to 85% were male.

The data were produced by immunoSEQ multiplex PCR, yet TCRdb's version contains in-frame clones alone and is incomplete. This table holds under 85,000 clones, approximately 95% found once. With 3 bases clipped from V and 2 bases from J, the junction kept 7 bases outside the gene matches. There are 15 residues in the CDR3. CDR1 LNHDA and CDR2 SQIVND come from the germline V gene (reference sequence). J is TRBJ2-7 and V is TRBV19, with TRBD2 identical over 7 bases. The origin of this receptor is an adult with an advanced solid tumor such as melanoma, head and neck, liver or kidney cancer. The sample consisted of CD4+ or CD8+ T cells sorted from blood, taken in a trial of the OX40 agonist ivuxolimab. The CDR3 here is CASSITVAGTYEQYF. Here the CDR3 DNA reads TGTGCCAGTAGTATCACGGTAGCGGGCACCTACGAGCAGTACTTC. The entire variable domain, with the rest obtained from reference TRBV19 and TRBJ2-7, is as follows: DGGITQSPKYLFRKEGQNVTLSCEQNLNHDAMYWYRQDPGQGLRLIYYSQIVNDFQKGDIAEGYSVSREKKESFPLTVTSAQKNPTAFYLCASSITVAGTYEQYFGPGTRLTVT.